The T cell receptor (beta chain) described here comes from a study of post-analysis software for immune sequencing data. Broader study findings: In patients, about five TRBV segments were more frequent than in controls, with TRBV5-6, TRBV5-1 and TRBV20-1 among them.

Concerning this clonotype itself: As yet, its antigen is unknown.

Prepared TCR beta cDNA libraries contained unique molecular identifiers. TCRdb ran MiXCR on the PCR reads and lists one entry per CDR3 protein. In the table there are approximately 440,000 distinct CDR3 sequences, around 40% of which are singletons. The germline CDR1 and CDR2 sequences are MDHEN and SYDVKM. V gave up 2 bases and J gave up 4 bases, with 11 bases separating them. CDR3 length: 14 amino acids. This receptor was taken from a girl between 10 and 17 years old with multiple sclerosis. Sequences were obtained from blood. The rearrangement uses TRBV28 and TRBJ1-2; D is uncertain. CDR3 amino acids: CASSLNGQIYGYTF. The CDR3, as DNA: TGTGCCAGCAGTTTAAACGGGCAGATCTATGGCTACACCTTC.